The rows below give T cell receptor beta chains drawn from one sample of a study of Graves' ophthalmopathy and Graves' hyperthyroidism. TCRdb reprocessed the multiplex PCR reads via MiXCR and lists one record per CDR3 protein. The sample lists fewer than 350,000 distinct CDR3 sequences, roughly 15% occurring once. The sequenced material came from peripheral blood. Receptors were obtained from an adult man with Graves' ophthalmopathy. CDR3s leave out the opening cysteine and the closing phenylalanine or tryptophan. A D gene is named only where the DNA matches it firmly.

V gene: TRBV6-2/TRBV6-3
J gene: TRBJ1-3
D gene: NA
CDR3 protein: ASSYSGRRNGNTIY

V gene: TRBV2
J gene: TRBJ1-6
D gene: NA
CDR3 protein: ASGPVAGTVGNSPLH

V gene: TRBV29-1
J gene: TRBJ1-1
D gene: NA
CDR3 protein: SVENTEAF

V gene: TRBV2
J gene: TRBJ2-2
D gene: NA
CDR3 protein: ASSPTRSSGELF

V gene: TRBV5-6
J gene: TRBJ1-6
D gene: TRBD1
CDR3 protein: ASSLTGGSSPLH

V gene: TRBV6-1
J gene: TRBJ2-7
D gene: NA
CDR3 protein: ASSERTIPAVSEQY

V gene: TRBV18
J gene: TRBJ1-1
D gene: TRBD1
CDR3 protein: ASSPGTGFPEAF

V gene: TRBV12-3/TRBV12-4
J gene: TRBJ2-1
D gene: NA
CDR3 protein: ASGRGQSNEQF

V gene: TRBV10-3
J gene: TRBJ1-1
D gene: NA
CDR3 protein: AIKAAMNTEAF

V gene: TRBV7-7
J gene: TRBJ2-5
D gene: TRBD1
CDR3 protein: ASSAGQVLKPQETQY

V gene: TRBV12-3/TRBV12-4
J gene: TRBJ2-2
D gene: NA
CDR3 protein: ASSTLTAGELF

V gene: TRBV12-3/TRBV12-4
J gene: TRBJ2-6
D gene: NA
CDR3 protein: ASRRGAGANVLT

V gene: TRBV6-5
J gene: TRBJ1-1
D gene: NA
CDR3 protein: ASSSGLSTTEAF

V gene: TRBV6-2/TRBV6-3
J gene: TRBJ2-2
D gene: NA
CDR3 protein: ASKWNSNTGELF

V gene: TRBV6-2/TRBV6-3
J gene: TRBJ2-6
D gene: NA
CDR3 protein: ASSYVAGANVLT

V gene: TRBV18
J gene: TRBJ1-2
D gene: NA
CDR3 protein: ASSRDRVVHGYT

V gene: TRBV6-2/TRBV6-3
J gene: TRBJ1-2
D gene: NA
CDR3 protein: ASSRTPGDHYGYT

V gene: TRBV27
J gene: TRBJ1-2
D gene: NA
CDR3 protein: ASSGGKGGRFYGYT

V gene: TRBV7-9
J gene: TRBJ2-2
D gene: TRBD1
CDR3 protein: ASSPQGWFAGELF

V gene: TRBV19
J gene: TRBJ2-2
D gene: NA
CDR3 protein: ASSIQGYGPGELF

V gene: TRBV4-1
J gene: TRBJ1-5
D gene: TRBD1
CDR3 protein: ASSQTGGDIQPQH

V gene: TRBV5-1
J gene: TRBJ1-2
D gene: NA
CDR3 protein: ASSLDGTTGYT

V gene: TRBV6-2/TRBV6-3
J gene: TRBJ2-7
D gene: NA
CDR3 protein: ASSYSLTASYEQY

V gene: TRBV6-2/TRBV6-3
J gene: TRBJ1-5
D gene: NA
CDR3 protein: ASSYTKSQPQH

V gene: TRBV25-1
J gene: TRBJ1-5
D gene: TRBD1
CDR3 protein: ASRTTGDPNQPQH

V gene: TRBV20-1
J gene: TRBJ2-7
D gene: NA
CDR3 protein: SARGGRITYEQY

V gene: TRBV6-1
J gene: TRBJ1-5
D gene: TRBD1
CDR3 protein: ASRSDRAQPQH

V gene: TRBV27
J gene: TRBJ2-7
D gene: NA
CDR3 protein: ASRNGAEQY

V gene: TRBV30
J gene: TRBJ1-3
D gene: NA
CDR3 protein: AWNTQFPGNTIY

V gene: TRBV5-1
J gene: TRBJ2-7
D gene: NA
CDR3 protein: ASRLGYEQY

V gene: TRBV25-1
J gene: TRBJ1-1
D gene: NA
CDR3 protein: ASSESRWAGTEAF

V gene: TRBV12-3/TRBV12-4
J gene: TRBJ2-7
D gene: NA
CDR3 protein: ASRPDTAYEQY

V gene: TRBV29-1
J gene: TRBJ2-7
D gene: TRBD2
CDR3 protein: SVEWTSGYL